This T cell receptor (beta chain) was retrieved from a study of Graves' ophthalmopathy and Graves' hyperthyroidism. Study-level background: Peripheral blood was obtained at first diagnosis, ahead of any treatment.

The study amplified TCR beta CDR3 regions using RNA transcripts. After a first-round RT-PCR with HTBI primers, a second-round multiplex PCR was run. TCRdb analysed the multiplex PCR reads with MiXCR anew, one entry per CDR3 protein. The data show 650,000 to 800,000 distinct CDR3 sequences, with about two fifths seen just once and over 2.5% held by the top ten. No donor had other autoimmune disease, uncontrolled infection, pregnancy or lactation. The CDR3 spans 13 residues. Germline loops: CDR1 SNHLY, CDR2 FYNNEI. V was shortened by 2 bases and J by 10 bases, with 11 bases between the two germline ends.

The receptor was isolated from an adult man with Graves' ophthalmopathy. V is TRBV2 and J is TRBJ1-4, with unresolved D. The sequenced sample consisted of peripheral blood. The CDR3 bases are TGTGCCAGCAGTGAAATGTCTAAGGGAAAACTGTTTTTT. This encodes CASSEMSKGKLFF. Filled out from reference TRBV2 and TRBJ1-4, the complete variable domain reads EPEVTQTPSHQVTQMGQEVILRCVPISNHLYFYWYRQILGQKVEFLVSFYNNEISEKSEIFDDQFSVERPDGSNFTLKIRSTKLEDSAMYFCASSEMSKGKLFFGSGTQLSVL.